The clone carrying this TCR beta chain was picked up one time. The antigen is not known. Germline V gene lookup returns CDR1 SEHNR and CDR2 FQNEAQ (reference sequence). The CDR3 loop spans 15 amino acids. With 2 bases removed from V and 5 bases from J, the gap between germline ends came to 16 bases. This entry is derived from a study of T cell responses to AZD1222 COVID-19 vaccine. Study results and limitations: Repertoires were obtained solely post-peak T cell response. Close to half of all spike-specific TCRs reportedly target regions of the variants that are unmutated. Clonal diversity may have been underestimated in mostly white British donors. Mapped onto spike, vaccine-associated CD4 TCRs spanned it and were dominant at 160-218 and 743-854.

The assay was immunoSEQ multiplex PCR, and TCRdb's table has in-frame clones only and misses some. The sample consists of 140,000 to 150,000 clones, approximately 90% of them appearing once. This specimen consisted of peripheral blood, obtained on day 0 of MenACWY control vaccination. The chain links TRBV7-9 to TRBJ2-7; D might be TRBD2 (6 bases). This TCR came from an adult in good health. The CDR3 protein is CASSLPGTFEHEQYF. CDR3 bases: TGTGCCAGCAGCTTACCCGGGACTTTTGAGCACGAGCAGTACTTC.